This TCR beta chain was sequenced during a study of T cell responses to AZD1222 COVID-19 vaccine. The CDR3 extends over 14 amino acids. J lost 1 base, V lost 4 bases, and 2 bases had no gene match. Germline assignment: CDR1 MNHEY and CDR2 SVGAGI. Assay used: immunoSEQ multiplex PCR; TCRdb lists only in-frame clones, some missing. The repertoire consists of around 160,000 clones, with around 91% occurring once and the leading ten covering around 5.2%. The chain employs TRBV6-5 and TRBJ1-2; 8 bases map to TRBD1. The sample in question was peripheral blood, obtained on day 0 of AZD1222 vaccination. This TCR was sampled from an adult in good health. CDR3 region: CASSWTGLNYGYTF. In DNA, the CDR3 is TGTGCCAGCAGTTGGACAGGGCTTAACTATGGCTACACCTTC.